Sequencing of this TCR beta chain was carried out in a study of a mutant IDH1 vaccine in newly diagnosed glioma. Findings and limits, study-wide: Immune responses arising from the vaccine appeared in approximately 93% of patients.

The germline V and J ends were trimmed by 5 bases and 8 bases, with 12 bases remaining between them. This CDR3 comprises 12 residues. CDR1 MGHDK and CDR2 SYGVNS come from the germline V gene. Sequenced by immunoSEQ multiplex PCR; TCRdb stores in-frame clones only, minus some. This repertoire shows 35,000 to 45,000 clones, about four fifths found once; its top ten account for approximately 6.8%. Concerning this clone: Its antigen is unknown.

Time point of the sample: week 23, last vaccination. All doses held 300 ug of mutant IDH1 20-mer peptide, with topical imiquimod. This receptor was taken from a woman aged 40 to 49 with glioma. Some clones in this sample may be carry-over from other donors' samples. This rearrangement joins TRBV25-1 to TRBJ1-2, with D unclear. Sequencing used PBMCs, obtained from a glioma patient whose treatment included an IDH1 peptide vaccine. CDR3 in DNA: TGTGCCAGCAGTTCCCGGGTCGGGGGCTACACCTTC. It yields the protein CASSSRVGGYTF.